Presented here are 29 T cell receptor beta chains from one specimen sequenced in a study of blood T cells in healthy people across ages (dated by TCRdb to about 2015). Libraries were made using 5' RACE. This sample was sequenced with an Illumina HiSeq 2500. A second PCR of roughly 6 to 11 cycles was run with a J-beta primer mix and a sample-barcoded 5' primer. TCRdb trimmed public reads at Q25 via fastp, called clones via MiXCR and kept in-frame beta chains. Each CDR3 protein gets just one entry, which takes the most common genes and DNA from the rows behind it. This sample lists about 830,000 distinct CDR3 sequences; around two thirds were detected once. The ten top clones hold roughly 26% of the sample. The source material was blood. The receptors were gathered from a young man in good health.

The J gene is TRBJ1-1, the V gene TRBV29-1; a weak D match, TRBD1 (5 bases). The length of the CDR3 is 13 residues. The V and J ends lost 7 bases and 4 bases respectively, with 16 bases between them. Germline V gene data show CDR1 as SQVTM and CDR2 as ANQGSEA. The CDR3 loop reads CSASPGGGTEAFF. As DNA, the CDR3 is TGCAGCGCCAGCCCGGGGGGGGGCACTGAAGCTTTCTTT.

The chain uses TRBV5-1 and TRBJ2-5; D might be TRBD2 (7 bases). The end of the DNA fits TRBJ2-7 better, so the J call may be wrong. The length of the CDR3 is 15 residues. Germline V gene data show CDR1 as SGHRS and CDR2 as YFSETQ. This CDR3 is CASSLGGGAWNEQYF. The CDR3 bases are TGCGCCAGCAGCTTGGGGGGGGGCGCTTGGAACGAGCAGTACTTC.

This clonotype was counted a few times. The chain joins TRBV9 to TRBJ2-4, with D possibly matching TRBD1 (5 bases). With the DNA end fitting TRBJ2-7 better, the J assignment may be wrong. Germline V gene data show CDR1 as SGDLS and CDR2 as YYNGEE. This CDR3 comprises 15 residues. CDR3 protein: CASSVFMTVIYEQYF. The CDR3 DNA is TGTGCCAGCAGCGTATTTATGACAGTGATCTACGAGCAGTACTTC.

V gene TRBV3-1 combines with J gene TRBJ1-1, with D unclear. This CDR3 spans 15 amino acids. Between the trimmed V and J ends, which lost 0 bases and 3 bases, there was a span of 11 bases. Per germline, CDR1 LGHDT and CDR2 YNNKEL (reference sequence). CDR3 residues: CASSQDEGPHTEAFF. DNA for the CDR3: TGTGCCAGCAGCCAAGATGAAGGGCCCCACACTGAAGCTTTCTTT.

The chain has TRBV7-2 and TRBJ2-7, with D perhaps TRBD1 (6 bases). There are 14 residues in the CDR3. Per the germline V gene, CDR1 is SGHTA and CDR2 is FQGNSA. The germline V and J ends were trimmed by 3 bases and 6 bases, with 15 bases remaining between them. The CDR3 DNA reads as TGTGCCAGCAGCTTCTGGGGAGAACAGGGCGAGCAGTACTTC. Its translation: CASSFWGEQGEQYF.

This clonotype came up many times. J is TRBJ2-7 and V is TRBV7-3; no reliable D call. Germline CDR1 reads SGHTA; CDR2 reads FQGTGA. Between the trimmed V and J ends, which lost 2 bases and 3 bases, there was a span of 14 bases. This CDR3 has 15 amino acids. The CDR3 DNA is TGTGCCAGCAGCTTAGGTGGCGGAGATCTCTACGAGCAGTACTTC. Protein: CASSLGGGDLYEQYF.

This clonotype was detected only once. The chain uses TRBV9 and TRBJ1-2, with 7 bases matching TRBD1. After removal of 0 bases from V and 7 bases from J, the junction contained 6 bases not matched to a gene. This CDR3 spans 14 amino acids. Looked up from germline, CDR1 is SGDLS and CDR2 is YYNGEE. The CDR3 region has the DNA TGTGCCAGCAGCGTAGGTGGACAGGTTGGTGGCTACACCTTC. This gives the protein CASSVGGQVGGYTF.

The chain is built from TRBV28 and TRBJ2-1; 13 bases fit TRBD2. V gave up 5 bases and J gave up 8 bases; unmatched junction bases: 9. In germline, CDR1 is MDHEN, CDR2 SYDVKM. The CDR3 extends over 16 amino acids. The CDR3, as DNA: TGTGCCAGCAGTGTCCGGACTAGCGGGAGTATTGATGAGCAGTTCTTC. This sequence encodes CASSVRTSGSIDEQFF.

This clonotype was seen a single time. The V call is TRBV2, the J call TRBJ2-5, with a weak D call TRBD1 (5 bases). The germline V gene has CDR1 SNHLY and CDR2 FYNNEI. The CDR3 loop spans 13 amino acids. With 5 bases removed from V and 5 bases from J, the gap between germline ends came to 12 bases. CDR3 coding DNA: TGTGCCAGCAGTTCCCAGTACAGGGAGACCCAGTACTTC. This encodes CASSSQYRETQYF.

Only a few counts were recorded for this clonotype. The CDR3 coding sequence is TGTGCCAGCAGGTTACTAGCGGGAGACACAGATACGCAGTATTTT. Its translation is CASRLLAGDTDTQYF. J is TRBJ2-3 and V is TRBV7-2; 11 bases align to TRBD2. The CDR3 spans 15 residues. Germline-derived CDR1 and CDR2 are SGHTA and FQGNSA. V shed 6 bases and J 2 bases; nucleotides not matched to a gene: 4.

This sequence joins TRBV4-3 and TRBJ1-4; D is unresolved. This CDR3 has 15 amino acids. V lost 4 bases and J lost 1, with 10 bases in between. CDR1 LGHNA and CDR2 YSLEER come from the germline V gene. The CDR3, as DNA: TGCGCCAGCAGCCCCTACCCAGAAACTAATGAAAAACTGTTTTTT. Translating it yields CASSPYPETNEKLFF.

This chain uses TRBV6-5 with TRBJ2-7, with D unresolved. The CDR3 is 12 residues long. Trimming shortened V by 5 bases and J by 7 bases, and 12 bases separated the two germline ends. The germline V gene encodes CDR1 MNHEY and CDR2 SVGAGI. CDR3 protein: CASSHRTGEQYF. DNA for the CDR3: TGTGCCAGCAGTCATCGAACCGGGGAGCAGTACTTC.

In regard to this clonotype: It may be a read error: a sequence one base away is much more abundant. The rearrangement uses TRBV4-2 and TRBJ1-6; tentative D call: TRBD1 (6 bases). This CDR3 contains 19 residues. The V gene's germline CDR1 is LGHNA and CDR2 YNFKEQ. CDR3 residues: CASSQDPGQLDPYSSPLHF. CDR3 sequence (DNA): TGTGCCAGCAGCCAAGATCCCGGACAGTTAGACCCCTATAGTTCACCCCTCCACTTT.

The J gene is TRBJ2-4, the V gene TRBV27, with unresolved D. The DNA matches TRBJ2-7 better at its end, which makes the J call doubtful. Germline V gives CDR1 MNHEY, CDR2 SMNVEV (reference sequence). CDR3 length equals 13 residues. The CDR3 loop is CASSPGLQGEQYF. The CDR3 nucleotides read TGTGCCAGCAGTCCGGGTCTTCAAGGCGAGCAGTACTTC.

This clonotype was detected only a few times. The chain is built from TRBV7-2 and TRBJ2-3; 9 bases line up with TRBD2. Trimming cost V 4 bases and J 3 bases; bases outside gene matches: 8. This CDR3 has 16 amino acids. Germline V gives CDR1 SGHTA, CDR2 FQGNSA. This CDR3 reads CASSSGLALGTDTQYF. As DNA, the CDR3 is TGTGCCAGCAGCTCGGGACTAGCCCTGGGGACAGATACGCAGTATTTT.

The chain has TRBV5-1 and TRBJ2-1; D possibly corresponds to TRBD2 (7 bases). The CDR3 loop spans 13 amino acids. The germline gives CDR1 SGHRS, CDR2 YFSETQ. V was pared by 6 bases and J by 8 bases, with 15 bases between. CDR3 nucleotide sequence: TGCGCCAGCAAAAGGGGGGGCCGGGATGAGCAGTTCTTC. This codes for CASKRGGRDEQFF. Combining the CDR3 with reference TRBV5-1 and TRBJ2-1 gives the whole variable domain KAGVTQTPRYLIKTRGQQVTLSCSPISGHRSVSWYQQTPGQGLQFLFEYFSETQRNKGNFPGRFSGRQFSNSRSEMNVSTLELGDSALYLCASKRGGRDEQFFGPGTRLTVL.

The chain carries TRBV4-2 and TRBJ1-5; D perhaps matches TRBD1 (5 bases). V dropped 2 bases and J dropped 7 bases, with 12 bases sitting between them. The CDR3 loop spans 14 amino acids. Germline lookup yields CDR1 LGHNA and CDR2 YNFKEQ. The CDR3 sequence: CASSQQGYKQPQHF. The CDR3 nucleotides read TGTGCCAGCAGCCAACAGGGATATAAGCAGCCCCAGCATTTT.

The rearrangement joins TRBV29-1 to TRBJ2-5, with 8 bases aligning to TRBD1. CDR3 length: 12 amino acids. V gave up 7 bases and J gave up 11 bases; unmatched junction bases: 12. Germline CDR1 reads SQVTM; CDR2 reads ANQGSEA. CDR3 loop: CSADRGNNEQYF. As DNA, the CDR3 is TGCAGCGCTGACAGGGGAAACAATGAGCAGTACTTC.

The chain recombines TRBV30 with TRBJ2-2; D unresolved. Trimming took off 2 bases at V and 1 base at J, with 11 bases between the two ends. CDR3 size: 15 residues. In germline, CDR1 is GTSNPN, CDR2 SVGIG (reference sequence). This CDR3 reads CAWSPLVGNTGELFF. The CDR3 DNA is TGTGCCTGGAGTCCGCTAGTAGGGAACACCGGGGAGCTGTTTTTT.

DNA for the CDR3: TGCGCCAGCAGCTTGCAGGGCGTCTTTATCAATGAGCAGTTCTTC. Its protein is CASSLQGVFINEQFF. The gene calls are TRBV5-1 and TRBJ2-1, with D perhaps TRBD1 (5 bases). The CDR3 contains 15 residues. Trimming cost V 1 base and J 6 bases, with 14 bases left between them. Germline CDR1 SGHRS, CDR2 YFSETQ.

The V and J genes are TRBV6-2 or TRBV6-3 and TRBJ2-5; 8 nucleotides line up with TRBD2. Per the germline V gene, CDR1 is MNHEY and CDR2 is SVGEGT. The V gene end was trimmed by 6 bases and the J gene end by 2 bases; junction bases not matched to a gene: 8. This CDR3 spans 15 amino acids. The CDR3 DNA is TGTGCCAGCAGCTGGCTCGGGACTAGTCAAGAGACCCAGTACTTC. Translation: CASSWLGTSQETQYF.

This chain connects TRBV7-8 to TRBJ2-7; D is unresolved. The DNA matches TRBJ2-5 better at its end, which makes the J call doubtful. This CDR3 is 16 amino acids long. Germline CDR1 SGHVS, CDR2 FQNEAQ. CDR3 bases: TGTGCCAGCAGTTCGCACGGTGCCGGGTTACTGGAGACCCAGTACTTC. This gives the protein CASSSHGAGLLETQYF.

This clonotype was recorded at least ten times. CDR3 bases: TGTGCCAGCAGTTACTCGGCCTACGAGCAGTACTTC. Residues: CASSYSAYEQYF. The chain combines TRBV6-5 with TRBJ2-7; D call uncertain. Germline-derived CDR1 and CDR2 are MNHEY and SVGAGI. V lost 0 bases and J lost 2, with 2 bases in between. CDR3 length equals 12 residues.

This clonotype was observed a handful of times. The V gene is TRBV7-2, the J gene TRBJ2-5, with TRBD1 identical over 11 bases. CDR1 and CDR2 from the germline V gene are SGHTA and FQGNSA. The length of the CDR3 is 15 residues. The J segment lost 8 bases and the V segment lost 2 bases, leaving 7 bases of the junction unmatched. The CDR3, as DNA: TGTGCCAGCAGCTTACCCGGGACAGGGGGTGCTACCCAGTACTTC. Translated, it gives CASSLPGTGGATQYF. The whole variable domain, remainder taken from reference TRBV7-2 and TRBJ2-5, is GAGVSQSPSNKVTEKGKDVELRCDPISGHTALYWYRQSLGQGLEFLIYFQGNSAPDKSGLPSDRFSAERTGGSVSTLTIQRTQQEDSAVYLCASSLPGTGGATQYFGPGTRLLVL.

The CDR3 sequence: CASSKNQGRTDTQYF. The CDR3 DNA follows: TGTGCCAGCAGTAAGAACCAGGGCCGCACAGATACGCAGTATTTT. The rearrangement uses TRBV27 and TRBJ2-3; tentative D call: TRBD1 (5 bases). The germline V and J ends were trimmed by 5 bases and 1 base, with 13 bases remaining between them. CDR3 length equals 15 residues. In germline, CDR1 is MNHEY, CDR2 SMNVEV (reference sequence).

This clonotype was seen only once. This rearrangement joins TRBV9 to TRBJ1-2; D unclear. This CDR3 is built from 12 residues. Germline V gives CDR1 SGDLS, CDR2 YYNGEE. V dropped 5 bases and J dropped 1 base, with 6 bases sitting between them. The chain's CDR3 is CASRGNNYGYTF. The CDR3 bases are TGTGCCAGCAGGGGGAATAACTATGGCTACACCTTC.

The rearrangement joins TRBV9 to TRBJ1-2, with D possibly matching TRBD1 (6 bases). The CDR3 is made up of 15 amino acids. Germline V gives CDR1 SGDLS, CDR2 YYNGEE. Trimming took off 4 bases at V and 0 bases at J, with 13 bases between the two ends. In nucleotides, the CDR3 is TGTGCCAGCAGCCCCTGGGACAAAACTAACTATGGCTACACCTTC. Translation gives CASSPWDKTNYGYTF.

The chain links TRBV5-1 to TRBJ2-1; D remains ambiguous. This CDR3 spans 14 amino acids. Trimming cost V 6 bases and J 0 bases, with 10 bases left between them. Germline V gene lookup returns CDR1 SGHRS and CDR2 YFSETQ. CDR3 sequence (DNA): TGCGCCAGCACCCTTGGCGACTCCTACAATGAGCAGTTCTTC. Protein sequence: CASTLGDSYNEQFF.

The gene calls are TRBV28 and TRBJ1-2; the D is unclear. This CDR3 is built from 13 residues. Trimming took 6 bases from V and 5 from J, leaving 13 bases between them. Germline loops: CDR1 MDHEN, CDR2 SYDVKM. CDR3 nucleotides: TGTGCCAGCAGGTACGGACGTAGTTATGGCTACACCTTC. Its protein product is CASRYGRSYGYTF.